This passage covers 19 T cell receptor beta chains from one sample sequenced in a study of shared clonotypes between healthy human individuals. Sequenced by immunoSEQ multiplex PCR; TCRdb stores in-frame clones only, minus some. The sample holds about 1.1 million clones, approximately 78% seen once. Input material: memory CD4+ T cells from PBMCs. Subset specified: CD45RA-negative fraction. These receptors were collected from a man in his late teens or twenties in good health. Some clones in this sample may be carry-over from other donors' samples.

Points on this clone: Other DNA sequences in the sample encode the same CDR3. This chain links TRBV15 with TRBJ1-5; the D is unclear. The V gene lost 4 bases and the J gene lost 7 bases, with 8 bases spanning the gap. The germline V gene encodes CDR1 LNHNV and CDR2 YYDKDF (reference sequence). The CDR3 has 12 residues. The CDR3 here is CATSKSNQPQHF. For the CDR3, the DNA is TGTGCCACCAGCAAATCGAACCAGCCCCAGCATTTT.

The chain combines TRBV7-2 with TRBJ2-1; 9 bases are a match to TRBD2. Germline values: CDR1 SGHTA, CDR2 FQGNSA. Germline trimming cut 0 bases from V and 10 bases from J; bases unmatched to any gene: 7. The CDR3 covers 15 residues. The CDR3 DNA reads TGTGCCAGCAGCTTAGCGAGCCTAGCGGGGCGCGAGCAGTTCTTC. Protein product: CASSLASLAGREQFF.

The chain combines TRBV30 with TRBJ2-7; D may be TRBD1 (8 bases). CDR1 GTSNPN and CDR2 SVGIG come from the germline V gene (reference sequence). The CDR3 consists of 14 residues. V was pared by 2 bases and J by 4 bases, with 15 bases between. CDR3 sequence (DNA): TGTGCCTGGAGTCGTGGACAGGGAGGGTACGAGCAGTACTTC. Its protein product is CAWSRGQGGYEQYF.

A note on this clone: A clone one base away is much larger, so this may be a read error. Other DNA sequences in the same sample also yield this CDR3. This chain links TRBV15 with TRBJ2-5, with 9 bases identical to TRBD1. This CDR3 is built from 15 residues. Germline V gene sequence: CDR1 LNHNV, CDR2 YYDKDF (reference sequence). The CDR3 reads CATREGTGPKETQYF. The CDR3 DNA sequence: TGTGCCACGCGCGAGGGGACAGGGCCCAAAGAGACCCAATACTTC.

CDR3 protein: CASSLAGEAHGYTF. The CDR3 coding sequence is TGTGCCAGCAGCTTGGCCGGGGAGGCACATGGCTACACCTTC. The V gene is TRBV5-4, the J gene TRBJ1-2, with D hard to call. V was clipped by 0 bases and J by 6 bases, with 12 bases between them. The CDR3 totals 14 residues. From germline, CDR1 is SGHNT and CDR2 YYREEE (reference sequence).

This clone was detected only once. The rearrangement uses TRBV19 and TRBJ1-5, with 9 bases fitting TRBD1. The V segment lost 9 bases and the J segment 1 base; nucleotides outside the gene matches: 10. The CDR3 has 16 residues. Germline CDR1 LNHDA, CDR2 SQIVND (reference sequence). The CDR3 DNA reads as TGTGCCAGCCGGGGGACAGGGTTCTGGAGCAATCAGCCCCAGCATTTT. It encodes CASRGTGFWSNQPQHF.

In the case of this clone: Distinct nucleotide sequences in the sample also encode this CDR3. The chain has TRBV27 and TRBJ2-7; D is unclear. Germline-derived CDR1 and CDR2 are MNHEY and SMNVEV (reference sequence). The CDR3 covers 14 residues. V lost 2 bases, J lost 0 bases, and 8 bases lay in between. In DNA form, the CDR3 reads TGTGCCAGCAGTTTAGATCGGCTCTCCTACGAGCAGTACTTC. Its protein is CASSLDRLSYEQYF.

V gene TRBV6-4 combines with J gene TRBJ1-1; TRBD1 might be the D (5 bases). V was cut by 6 bases and J by 5 bases, with 19 bases left in between. The CDR3 consists of 15 residues. The germline V gene encodes CDR1 MRHNA and CDR2 SNTAGT. Here the CDR3 DNA reads TGTGCCAGCAGCCGAAATACAGGAGTCGGGACTGAAGCTTTCTTT. This gives the protein CASSRNTGVGTEAFF.

The chain has TRBV7-8 and TRBJ2-2; D not certain. The V end was cut by 1 base, the J end by 0 bases, with 9 bases between. CDR3 size: 16 residues. Germline CDR1 is SGHVS and CDR2 is FQNEAQ. The CDR3 DNA sequence: TGTGCCAGCAGCTTAGTTGGCGGATCGAACACCGGGGAGCTGTTTTTT. It codes for CASSLVGGSNTGELFF. The complete variable domain, with remaining parts taken from reference TRBV7-8 and TRBJ2-2, reads GAGVSQSPRYKVAKRGQDVALRCDPISGHVSLFWYQQALGQGPEFLTYFQNEAQLDKSGLPSDRFFAERPEGSVSTLKIQRTQQEDSAVYLCASSLVGGSNTGELFFGEGSRLTVL.

The rearrangement uses TRBV6-5 and TRBJ1-2, with 7 nucleotides matching TRBD1. The CDR3 loop spans 13 amino acids. Germline loops: CDR1 MNHEY, CDR2 SVGAGI. The junction had 6 bases not matched to a gene; V was cut back by 6 bases and J by 5 bases. In DNA form, the CDR3 reads TGTGCCAGCAGGTCAGGGGGGCGATATGGCTACACCTTC. Translation gives CASRSGGRYGYTF.

V and J are TRBV23-1 and TRBJ2-7; TRBD1 aligns across 8 bases. TRBV23-1 has ORF status, its function being uncertain. The CDR3 runs to 15 residues. Unmatched junction bases numbered 6, after V lost 0 bases and J lost 5 bases. The CDR3 DNA follows: TGCGCCAGCAGTCAATCTGCCAGGGGGCCGAACGAGCAGTACTTC. Its translation: CASSQSARGPNEQYF.

V is TRBV19 and J is TRBJ2-2; D may be TRBD1 or TRBD2 (6 bases each). In germline, CDR1 is LNHDA, CDR2 SQIVND (reference sequence). This CDR3 is built from 15 residues. Trimming took off 6 bases at V and 1 base at J, with 12 bases between the two ends. CDR3 nucleotides: TGTGCCAGTAGCTGGGGGCGGGGGAACACCGGGGAGCTGTTTTTT. Translating gives CASSWGRGNTGELFF.

The chain recombines TRBV18 with TRBJ2-5, with D hard to call. The tail of the sequence fits TRBJ2-7 better, so the J call may be wrong. The CDR3 is 15 residues long. Germline assignment: CDR1 KGHSH and CDR2 LQKENI. Written as DNA, the CDR3 is TGTGCCAGCTCACCGCCAGCAGGTCGGGCTGGCGAGCAGTACTTC. Translating gives CASSPPAGRAGEQYF.

The chain uses TRBV5-1 and TRBJ2-1; TRBD2 aligns across 8 bases. From germline, CDR1 is SGHRS and CDR2 YFSETQ. CDR3 size: 17 residues. Trimming cost V 4 bases and J 0 bases; bases outside gene matches: 9. The CDR3 reads CASSRQIAGSSYNEQFF. The CDR3 DNA follows: TGCGCCAGCAGCAGACAGATAGCGGGAAGCTCCTACAATGAGCAGTTCTTC.

The chain couples TRBV18 to TRBJ1-1, with a tentative D call TRBD1 (5 bases). The CDR3 is 13 amino acids. Trimming took off 6 bases at V and 1 base at J, with 9 bases between the two ends. Germline CDR1 reads KGHSH; CDR2 reads LQKENI. The CDR3 region is CASSPDTNTEAFF. CDR3 in DNA: TGTGCCAGCTCGCCGGACACGAACACTGAAGCTTTCTTT.

As concerns this clone: Other DNA variants within this sample encode the same CDR3. The V gene is TRBV18, the J gene TRBJ2-1, with 12 bases matching TRBD2. This CDR3 contains 15 residues. The V segment lost 3 bases and the J segment 7 bases; nucleotides outside the gene matches: 4. CDR1 is KGHSH and CDR2 is LQKENI in the germline V gene. CDR3 region: CASSPTSGSGNEQFF. CDR3 bases: TGTGCCAGCTCACCGACTAGCGGGAGTGGTAATGAGCAGTTCTTC.

Comment on this clone: The same CDR3 is also encoded by other DNA sequences in this sample. The chain couples TRBV20-1 to TRBJ1-1; D not certain. V was shortened by 2 bases and J by 3 bases, with 4 bases between the two germline ends. CDR3 length: 11 residues. Looked up from germline, CDR1 is DFQATT and CDR2 is SNEGSKA (reference sequence). The DNA for the CDR3 is TGCAGTGCTAGAAAGGACACTGAAGCTTTCTTT. Amino acid sequence: CSARKDTEAFF.

Only one count was recorded for this clone. The chain carries TRBV7-9 and TRBJ2-1; 9 bases are a match to TRBD2. V shed 8 bases, J shed 7 bases, and the junction held 6 bases outside the gene matches. The CDR3 contains 13 residues. From germline, CDR1 is SEHNR and CDR2 FQNEAQ (reference sequence). CDR3 sequence reads: CASGLAGTNEQFF. In nucleotides, the CDR3 is TGTGCCAGCGGTCTAGCGGGAACAAATGAGCAGTTCTTC.

This clone has a single count. The chain combines TRBV25-1 with TRBJ2-1, with 9 bases aligning to TRBD2. The V and J ends lost 1 base and 13 bases, in that order; junction bases with no gene match: 8. The CDR3 is 14 amino acids. Germline CDR1 is MGHDK and CDR2 is SYGVNS. The CDR3 spells CASSESLAGEYQFF. CDR3 nucleotides: TGTGCCAGCAGTGAATCTTTAGCGGGAGAGTACCAGTTCTTC.